Sequencing of this T cell receptor (beta chain) was carried out in a study of shared clonotypes between healthy human individuals. As for the study in general: There were three CD4 naive, three CD4 memory, two CD8 naive and one CD8 memory plates per donor. Study-level results: Only blood was sampled; tissue repertoires likely differ. Naive subsets usually exceeded memory subsets in estimated richness.

TCRdb's table, derived via immunoSEQ multiplex PCR, lists solely in-frame clones and lacks some. The sample has around 560,000 clones, around 96% seen once. Naive CD8 cells lacked CD45RO and underwent positive selection for CCR7, leaving out terminally differentiated effector memory CD45RA+ cells. Among the donors, all were Caucasian adults who lived in Nashville, Tennessee. In this sample, this clone turned up once. The antigen is not known. This sample also contains other DNA sequences that code for the same CDR3. CDR3 length equals 13 residues. Between the trimmed V and J ends, which lost 5 bases and 0 bases, there was a span of 8 bases. Germline V gives CDR1 MDHEN, CDR2 SYDVKM.

J is TRBJ2-7 and V is TRBV28; a weak D match, TRBD2 (5 bases). Specimen: naive CD8+ T cells sorted from blood. The clonotype originates from a woman under 40 in good health. CDR3 in DNA: TGTGCCAGCAGTCCTCGGGACTCCTACGAGCAGTACTTC. Translation gives CASSPRDSYEQYF.